This TCR beta chain originates from a study of CD8 T cells in ankylosing spondylitis. Study-level findings and limits: Disease-linked clones were reportedly significantly enriched in matched ankylosing spondylitis synovial fluid. A TCR beta motif of 8 or 9 highly homologous variants appeared characteristic of ankylosing spondylitis blood.

TCRdb recomputed calls from the 5' RACE reads with MiXCR, one row per CDR3 protein. The data show 100,000 to 150,000 distinct CDR3 sequences, with over 15% seen just once and roughly 30% held by the top ten. V was pared by 1 base and J by 6 bases, with 17 bases between. Germline CDR1 MGHRA, CDR2 YSYEKL. The length of the CDR3 is 16 residues. There are many counts of this clonotype. The antigen is undetermined. Sequencing was done on a sample of blood, either unsorted or a sorted T cell fraction (not recorded which). This rearrangement joins TRBV4-1 to TRBJ2-3; D ambiguous. The origin of this receptor is a male donor with ankylosing spondylitis. The DNA for the CDR3 is TGCGCCAGCAGCCAAGGTAGACCAAACGTACGCGATACGCAGTATTTT. As protein: CASSQGRPNVRDTQYF.